Listed below are T cell receptor beta chains from one sample, sequenced in a study of CD8+CD57+ T cells in acquired aplastic anemia. TCRdb redid the calling of the reads with MiXCR, one entry per CDR3 protein. Seen here are about half a million distinct CDR3 sequences, around a third observed once, and the top ten hold under 0.95%. Sample: sorted CD4+, CD8+, or CD8+CD57+ T cells (not recorded which) from PBMCs. The receptor set was obtained from a human donor with aplastic anemia. Both conserved end residues are part of each CDR3. A D gene is named only where the DNA matches it firmly. A clone size is listed for some rows: how often the clone was seen (once, few, many), or a class if it is expanded.

J: TRBJ1-6
D: .
size: once
V: TRBV10-3
CDR3: CAISEGDGYNSPLHF
DNA: TGTGCCATCAGTGAGGGGGACGGCTATAATTCACCCCTCCACTTT

J: TRBJ1-2
D: TRBD1
size: many
V: TRBV2
CDR3: CASSAQGANYGYTF
DNA: TGTGCCAGCAGTGCACAGGGGGCGAACTATGGCTACACCTTC

J: TRBJ2-3
D: TRBD2
size: .
V: TRBV20-1
CDR3: CSARPGLGFMDTQYF
DNA: TGCAGTGCTAGGCCAGGACTAGGATTCATGGATACGCAGTATTTT

J: TRBJ1-2
D: TRBD1
size: few
V: TRBV12-3/TRBV12-4
CDR3: CASGTGGYSYGYTF
DNA: TGTGCCAGCGGAACAGGGGGCTACAGCTATGGCTACACCTTC

J: TRBJ2-7
D: TRBD2
size: few
V: TRBV30
CDR3: CAWSLAGGPDEQYF
DNA: TGTGCCTGGAGTCTAGCGGGGGGGCCGGATGAGCAGTACTTC

J: TRBJ2-6
D: TRBD1
size: few
V: TRBV4-3
CDR3: CASSPRGTGTSGANVLTF
DNA: TGCGCCAGCAGCCCACGCGGGACAGGGACTTCTGGGGCCAACGTCCTGACTTTC

J: TRBJ1-2
D: .
size: many
V: TRBV2
CDR3: CASSEDQGGGYTF
DNA: TGTGCCAGCAGTGAAGACCAGGGTGGCGGCTACACCTTC

J: TRBJ2-7
D: .
size: many
V: TRBV6-1
CDR3: CASSRGPAAEQYF
DNA: TGTGCCAGCAGCAGGGGACCCGCCGCCGAGCAGTACTTC

J: TRBJ1-2
D: .
size: .
V: TRBV10-2
CDR3: CASREDVYGYTF
DNA: TGCGCCAGCCGTGAAGATGTCTATGGCTACACCTTC

J: TRBJ2-7
D: TRBD1
size: .
V: TRBV29-1
CDR3: CSAVRDSYDEQYF
DNA: TGCAGCGCGGTCCGGGACAGTTACGACGAGCAGTACTTC

J: TRBJ2-1
D: .
size: .
V: TRBV20-1
CDR3: CSARDGSTINEQFF
DNA: TGCAGTGCTAGAGATGGGTCGACTATCAATGAGCAGTTCTTC

J: TRBJ2-1
D: TRBD2
size: .
V: TRBV20-1
CDR3: CSATRGTSYNEQFF
DNA: TGCAGTGCTACGAGGGGGACTAGCTACAATGAGCAGTTCTTC

J: TRBJ1-1
D: .
size: many
V: TRBV19
CDR3: CASSITDYTEAFF
DNA: TGTGCCAGTAGTATCACAGACTACACTGAAGCTTTCTTT

J: TRBJ1-2
D: TRBD1
size: few
V: TRBV7-2
CDR3: CASSSQTGAWGGYTF
DNA: TGTGCCAGCAGCTCCCAGACAGGGGCCTGGGGAGGCTACACCTTC

J: TRBJ1-2
D: .
size: .
V: TRBV7-9
CDR3: CASSDSRAYGYTF
DNA: TGTGCCAGCAGCGACTCCCGGGCCTATGGCTACACCTTC

J: TRBJ1-4
D: TRBD1
size: few
V: TRBV5-1
CDR3: CASRYRGLMDEKLFF
DNA: TGCGCCAGCAGGTACAGGGGGCTGATGGATGAAAAACTGTTTTTT

J: TRBJ1-1
D: .
size: .
V: TRBV2
CDR3: CASRRVREAFF
DNA: TGTGCCAGCAGACGCGTCAGGGAGGCTTTCTTT

J: TRBJ2-7
D: .
size: .
V: TRBV2
CDR3: CASGLNYEQYF
DNA: TGTGCCAGCGGGTTGAACTACGAGCAGTACTTC

J: TRBJ2-7
D: TRBD1
size: many
V: TRBV11-2
CDR3: CASSLGQGPLSAYEQYF
DNA: TGTGCCAGCAGCTTAGGACAGGGGCCGCTCTCCGCCTACGAGCAGTACTTC

J: TRBJ1-6
D: .
size: .
V: TRBV3-1
CDR3: CASRGRDSSPLHF
DNA: TGTGCCAGCAGGGGGAGGGATAGTTCACCCCTCCACTTT

J: TRBJ1-1
D: .
size: few
V: TRBV10-3
CDR3: CAISYRPGEFEAFF
DNA: TGTGCCATCAGTTACCGGCCAGGGGAGTTTGAAGCTTTCTTT

J: TRBJ1-5
D: .
size: many
V: TRBV7-9
CDR3: CASSLSAGPQHF
DNA: TGTGCCAGCAGCTTATCAGCTGGTCCCCAGCATTTT

J: TRBJ2-1
D: .
size: .
V: TRBV14
CDR3: CASSQGGTVRNEQFF
DNA: TGTGCCAGCAGCCAAGGAGGGACGGTCAGGAATGAGCAGTTCTTC

J: TRBJ1-5
D: TRBD1
size: few
V: TRBV6-1
CDR3: CASNPGGFSNQPQHF
DNA: TGTGCCAGCAATCCAGGGGGCTTCAGCAATCAGCCCCAGCATTTT

J: TRBJ1-2
D: TRBD1
size: .
V: TRBV10-3
CDR3: CAIRFDRVDGYTF
DNA: TGTGCCATCAGGTTTGACAGGGTAGATGGCTACACCTTC

J: TRBJ1-1
D: .
size: many
V: TRBV29-1
CDR3: CSVEMAGGTEAFF
DNA: TGCAGCGTTGAAATGGCGGGGGGGACTGAAGCTTTCTTT

J: TRBJ1-6
D: TRBD1
size: .
V: TRBV20-1
CDR3: CSAPGRGTNSPLHF
DNA: TGCAGTGCCCCGGGCAGGGGGACAAATTCACCCCTCCACTTT

J: TRBJ2-5
D: .
size: many
V: TRBV9
CDR3: CASSVVGLGETQYF
DNA: TGTGCCAGCAGCGTAGTGGGGCTTGGGGAGACCCAGTACTTC

J: TRBJ1-1
D: TRBD1
size: many
V: TRBV20-1
CDR3: CSAPEVRGQGRAFF
DNA: TGCAGTGCTCCCGAGGTTCGGGGACAGGGGCGAGCTTTCTTT

J: TRBJ1-3
D: .
size: .
V: TRBV4-2
CDR3: CASSQEIVTAGNTIYF
DNA: TGTGCCAGCAGCCAAGAAATCGTTACAGCTGGAAACACCATATATTTT

J: TRBJ1-5
D: TRBD1
size: few
V: TRBV20-1
CDR3: CSQAEDRTFGAQHF
DNA: TGCAGTCAAGCAGAGGACAGGACCTTTGGAGCCCAGCATTTT

J: TRBJ2-1
D: TRBD2
size: .
V: TRBV12-3/TRBV12-4
CDR3: CASSVAGDSYNEQFF
DNA: TGTGCCAGCAGTGTAGCGGGGGATTCCTACAATGAGCAGTTCTTC

J: TRBJ1-3
D: .
size: many
V: TRBV7-9
CDR3: CASSSDGTGNTIYF
DNA: TGTGCCAGCAGCTCGGACGGGACTGGAAACACCATATATTTT

J: TRBJ2-1
D: TRBD2
size: few
V: TRBV20-1
CDR3: CSARFPGSGRAGEQFF
DNA: TGCAGTGCTAGATTCCCCGGCAGCGGGAGGGCCGGTGAGCAGTTCTTC

J: TRBJ2-7
D: TRBD1
size: .
V: TRBV5-8
CDR3: CASSLGRGRDEQYF
DNA: TGTGCCAGCAGCTTGGGCAGGGGGCGCGACGAGCAGTACTTC

J: TRBJ1-1
D: .
size: .
V: TRBV5-1
CDR3: CASSFLVADNTEAFF
DNA: TGCGCCAGCAGCTTCCTGGTTGCAGATAACACTGAAGCTTTCTTT

J: TRBJ1-6
D: TRBD1
size: .
V: TRBV25-1
CDR3: CATTKGGTGESPLHF
DNA: TGTGCCACCACTAAGGGAGGGACAGGTGAATCACCCCTCCACTTT

J: TRBJ1-5
D: .
size: .
V: TRBV4-1
CDR3: CASSSTAGMGNQPQHF
DNA: TGCGCCAGCAGCTCCACTGCAGGGATGGGCAATCAGCCCCAGCATTTT

J: TRBJ1-1
D: TRBD1
size: few
V: TRBV6-5
CDR3: CASSLRTGQEAFF
DNA: TGTGCCAGCAGTTTGCGGACAGGGCAAGAAGCTTTCTTT

J: TRBJ2-1
D: TRBD2
size: .
V: TRBV2
CDR3: CASSSLSGGVENEQFF
DNA: TGTGCCAGCAGTTCCCTAAGCGGGGGGGTAGAAAATGAGCAGTTCTTC

J: TRBJ2-2
D: .
size: once
V: TRBV5-1
CDR3: CASSPSGTSTGELFF
DNA: TGCGCCAGCAGCCCTTCCGGGACGTCCACCGGGGAGCTGTTTTTT

J: TRBJ1-6
D: .
size: many
V: TRBV19
CDR3: CASSTPSGGNSPLHF
DNA: TGTGCCAGTAGTACCCCGTCGGGAGGCAATTCACCCCTCCACTTT

J: TRBJ1-6
D: .
size: many
V: TRBV9
CDR3: CASSEAASNSPLHF
DNA: TGTGCCAGCAGCGAAGCAGCATCTAATTCACCCCTCCACTTT

J: TRBJ1-1
D: .
size: .
V: TRBV12-3/TRBV12-4
CDR3: CASSLGRTAEAFF
DNA: TGTGCCAGCAGTTTAGGAAGGACGGCTGAAGCTTTCTTT

J: TRBJ2-7
D: .
size: many
V: TRBV19
CDR3: CASGTGGGAYEQYF
DNA: TGTGCCAGTGGAACCGGTGGCGGAGCCTACGAGCAGTACTTC